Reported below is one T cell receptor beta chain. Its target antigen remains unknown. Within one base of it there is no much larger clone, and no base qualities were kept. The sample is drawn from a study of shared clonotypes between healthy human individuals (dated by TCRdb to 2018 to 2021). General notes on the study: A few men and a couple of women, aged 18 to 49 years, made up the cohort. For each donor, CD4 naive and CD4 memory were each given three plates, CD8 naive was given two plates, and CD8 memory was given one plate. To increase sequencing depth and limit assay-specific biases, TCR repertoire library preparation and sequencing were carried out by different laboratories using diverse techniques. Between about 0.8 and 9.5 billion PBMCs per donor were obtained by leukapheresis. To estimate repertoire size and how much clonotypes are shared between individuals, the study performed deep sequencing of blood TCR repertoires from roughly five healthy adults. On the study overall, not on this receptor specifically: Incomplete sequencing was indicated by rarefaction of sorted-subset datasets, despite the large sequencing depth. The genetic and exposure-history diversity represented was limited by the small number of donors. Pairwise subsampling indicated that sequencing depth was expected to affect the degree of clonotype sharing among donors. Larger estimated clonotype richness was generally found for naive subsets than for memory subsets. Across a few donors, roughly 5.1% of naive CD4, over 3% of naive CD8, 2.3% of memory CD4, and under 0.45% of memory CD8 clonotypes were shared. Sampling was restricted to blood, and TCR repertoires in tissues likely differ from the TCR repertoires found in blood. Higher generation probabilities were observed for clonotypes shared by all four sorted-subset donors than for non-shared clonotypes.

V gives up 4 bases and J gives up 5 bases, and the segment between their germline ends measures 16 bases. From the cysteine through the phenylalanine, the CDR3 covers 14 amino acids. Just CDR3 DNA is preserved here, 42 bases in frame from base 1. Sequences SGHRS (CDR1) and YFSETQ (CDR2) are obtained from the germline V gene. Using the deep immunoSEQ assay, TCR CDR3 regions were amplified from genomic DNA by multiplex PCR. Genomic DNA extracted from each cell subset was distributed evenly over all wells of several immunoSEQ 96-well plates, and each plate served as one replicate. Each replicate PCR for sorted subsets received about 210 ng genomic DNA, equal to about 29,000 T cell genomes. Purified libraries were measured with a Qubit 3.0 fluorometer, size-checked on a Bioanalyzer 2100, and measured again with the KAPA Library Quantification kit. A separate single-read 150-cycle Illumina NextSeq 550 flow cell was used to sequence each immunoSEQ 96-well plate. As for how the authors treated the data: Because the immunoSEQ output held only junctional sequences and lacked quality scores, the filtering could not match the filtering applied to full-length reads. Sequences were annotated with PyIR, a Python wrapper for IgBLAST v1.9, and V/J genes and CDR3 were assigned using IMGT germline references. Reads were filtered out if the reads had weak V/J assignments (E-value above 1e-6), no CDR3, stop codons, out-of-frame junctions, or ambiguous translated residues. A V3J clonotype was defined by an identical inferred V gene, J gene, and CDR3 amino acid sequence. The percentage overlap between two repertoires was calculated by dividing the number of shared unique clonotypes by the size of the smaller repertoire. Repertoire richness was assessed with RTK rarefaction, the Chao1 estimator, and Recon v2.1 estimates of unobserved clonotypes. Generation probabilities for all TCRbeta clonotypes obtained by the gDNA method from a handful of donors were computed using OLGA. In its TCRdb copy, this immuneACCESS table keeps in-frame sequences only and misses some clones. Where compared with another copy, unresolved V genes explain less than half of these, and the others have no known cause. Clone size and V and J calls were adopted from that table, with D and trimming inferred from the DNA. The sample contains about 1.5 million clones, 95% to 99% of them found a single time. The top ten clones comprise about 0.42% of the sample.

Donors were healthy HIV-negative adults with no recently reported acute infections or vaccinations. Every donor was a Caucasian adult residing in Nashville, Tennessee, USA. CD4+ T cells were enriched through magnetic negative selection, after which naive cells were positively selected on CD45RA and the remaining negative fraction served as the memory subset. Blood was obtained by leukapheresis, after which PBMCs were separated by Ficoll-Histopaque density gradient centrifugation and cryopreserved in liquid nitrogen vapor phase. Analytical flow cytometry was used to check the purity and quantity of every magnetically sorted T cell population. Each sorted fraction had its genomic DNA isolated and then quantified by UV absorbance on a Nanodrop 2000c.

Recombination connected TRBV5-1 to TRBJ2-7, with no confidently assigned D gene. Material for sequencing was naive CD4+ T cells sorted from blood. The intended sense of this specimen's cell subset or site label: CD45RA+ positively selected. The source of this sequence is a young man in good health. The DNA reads TGCGCCAGCAGCCTGAATGGGTTCATAAACGAGCAGTACTTC. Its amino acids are CASSLNGFINEQYF. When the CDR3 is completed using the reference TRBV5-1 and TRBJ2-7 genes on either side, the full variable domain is KAGVTQTPRYLIKTRGQQVTLSCSPISGHRSVSWYQQTPGQGLQFLFEYFSETQRNKGNFPGRFSGRQFSNSRSEMNVSTLELGDSALYLCASSLNGFINEQYFGPGTRLTVT.